The 2 T cell receptor beta chains given below trace back to one sample, sequenced in a study of low-dose radiotherapy and immunotherapy resistance in tumors (dated 2022 in TCRdb). First-strand cDNA was synthesized with Superscript III and a set of TRAV- and TRBV-specific primers, covering both TCRalpha and TCRbeta chains. A roughly 20-cycle PCR with Phusion amplified the TCRs, pairing a constant-region primer with the adapter that was attached to the V primers. Clones were called with MiXCR by TCRdb after fastp trimmed the public reads at Q25, and only in-frame beta chains were retained. Each CDR3 protein appears once, grouped with its most common genes and DNA. The sample table holds 7,100 or so distinct CDR3 sequences, of which 53% were seen once. The top ten constitute roughly an eighth of the sample. The receptors here all came from a human donor with advanced metastatic prostate, ovarian, gallbladder or colorectal cancer (not recorded which). This table probably holds off-target reads from a library built for another chain.

CDR3 residues: CASSAGTSKEQFF. The DNA for the CDR3 is TGTGCCAGCAGCGCCGGGACTAGTAAAGAGCAGTTCTTC. V is TRBV9 and J is TRBJ2-1; 8 bases are a match to TRBD2. V was clipped by 3 bases and J by 10 bases; unmatched bases: 6. CDR3 length: 13 amino acids. Germline CDR1 SGDLS, CDR2 YYNGEE.

The rearrangement uses TRBV5-1 and TRBJ1-4; no definite D call. Trimming left V 0 bases short and J 3 bases short, with 9 bases between. Germline V gene data show CDR1 as SGHRS and CDR2 as YFSETQ. The CDR3 runs 15 residues. The CDR3 bases are TGCGCCAGCAGCTTGGCGGGCCCCGCTAATGAAAAACTGTTTTTT. This translates into CASSLAGPANEKLFF.